The sequence of this TCR beta chain was determined in a study of cytomegalovirus exposure and HLA in healthy donors. Study-level results: Near-uniform donor sequencing depth was presumed by presence/absence analyses.

The PCR was carried out with 60 Vbeta primers and 13 Jbeta primers. The table came from immunoSEQ multiplex PCR; TCRdb's copy has only in-frame clones and leaves some out. The table includes approximately 170,000 clones, 80% to 90% detected once. The CDR3 covers 15 residues. CDR1 is LNHNV and CDR2 is YYDKDF in the germline V gene (reference sequence). Trimming left V 3 bases short and J 0 bases short, with 9 bases between. In the case of this clone: Its antigen is undetermined.

This sequence was found in a young woman in good health and CMV-seronegative. This chain uses TRBV15 with TRBJ1-5, with D maybe TRBD1 (5 bases). Input material: PBMCs. CDR3 loop: CATSRTVSSNQPQHF. CDR3 in DNA: TGTGCCACCAGCAGGACAGTCTCTAGCAATCAGCCCCAGCATTTT.